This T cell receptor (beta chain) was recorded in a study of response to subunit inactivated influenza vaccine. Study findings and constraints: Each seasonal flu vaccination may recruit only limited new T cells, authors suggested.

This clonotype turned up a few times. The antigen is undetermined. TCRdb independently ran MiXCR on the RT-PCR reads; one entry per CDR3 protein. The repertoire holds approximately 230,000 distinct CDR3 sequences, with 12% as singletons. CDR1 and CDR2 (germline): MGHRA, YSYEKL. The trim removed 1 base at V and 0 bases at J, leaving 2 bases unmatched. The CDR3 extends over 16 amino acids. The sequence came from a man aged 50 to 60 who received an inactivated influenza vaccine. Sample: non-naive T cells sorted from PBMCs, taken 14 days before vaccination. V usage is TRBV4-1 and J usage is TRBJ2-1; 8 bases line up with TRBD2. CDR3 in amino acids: CASSQGGGISYNEQFF. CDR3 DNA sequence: TGCGCCAGCAGCCAAGGCGGGGGGATCTCCTACAATGAGCAGTTCTTC.